This is a list of T cell receptor beta chains from one sample in a study of blood T cell repertoires in COVID-19. Sequenced by immunoSEQ multiplex PCR; TCRdb stores in-frame clones only, minus some. Of 60,000 to 70,000 clones listed, approximately 83% were seen once; the top ten hold almost 1.5%. The material sequenced was peripheral blood. These receptors came from a woman in her sixties with acute or convalescent COVID-19. CDR3s include the opening cysteine and the closing phenylalanine or tryptophan. Each record gives: V gene, clone size, CDR3 length, J gene, D gene, CDR3 DNA, CDR3 protein. The D gene is left open where the match is weak. The size entry is marked missing in some rows and otherwise reads once, few, many or a size class.

V: TRBV5-6
size: .
length: 14
J: TRBJ1-1
D: .
DNA: TGTGCCAGCAGCTTGGGACAGTCGAACACTGAAGCTTTCTTT
CDR3: CASSLGQSNTEAFF

V: TRBV5-6
size: medium-sized
length: 16
J: TRBJ1-1
D: TRBD1
DNA: TGTGCCAGCAGAGGGGGGACAGGACAGATGAACACTGAAGCTTTCTTT
CDR3: CASRGGTGQMNTEAFF

V: TRBV5-4
size: .
length: 16
J: TRBJ1-2
D: .
DNA: TGTGCCAGCAGCTTGGGGGGGGACCTTCCCCACTATGGCTACACCTTC
CDR3: CASSLGGDLPHYGYTF

V: TRBV10-1
size: .
length: 18
J: TRBJ1-4
D: TRBD1
DNA: TGCGCCAGCAGCCACGCCGCCAAAGGACAGGAACTTAATGAAAAACTGTTTTTT
CDR3: CASSHAAKGQELNEKLFF

V: TRBV27
size: .
length: 13
J: TRBJ2-7
D: TRBD1
DNA: TGTGCCAGCAGTTCCCCCAGGGGGTACGAGCAGTACTTC
CDR3: CASSSPRGYEQYF

V: TRBV12-3/TRBV12-4
size: .
length: 13
J: TRBJ1-1
D: .
DNA: TGTGCCAGCAGCGACAGGAGGAACACTGAAGCTTTCTTT
CDR3: CASSDRRNTEAFF

V: TRBV20-1
size: few
length: 13
J: TRBJ2-1
D: .
DNA: TGCAGTGCTAGTTATGCGGTGAAGAATGAGCAGTTCTTC
CDR3: CSASYAVKNEQFF

V: TRBV5-1
size: .
length: 15
J: TRBJ2-3
D: TRBD2
DNA: TGCGCCAGCAGCTTGGTCGCAGCGGGAGGGGATACGCAGTATTTT
CDR3: CASSLVAAGGDTQYF

V: TRBV11-2
size: .
length: 13
J: TRBJ1-1
D: .
DNA: TGTGCCAGCAGCTTAGTCGGCGGCACTGAAGCTTTCTTT
CDR3: CASSLVGGTEAFF

V: TRBV13
size: .
length: 15
J: TRBJ2-3
D: TRBD2
DNA: TGTGCCAGCAGCACCCAGCGGGGGGGACGAGATACGCAGTATTTT
CDR3: CASSTQRGGRDTQYF

V: TRBV6-1
size: .
length: 14
J: TRBJ1-1
D: .
DNA: TGTGCCAGCAGTGAAGCAGGGGGTTCAGGTGAAGCTTTCTTT
CDR3: CASSEAGGSGEAFF

V: TRBV7-9
size: .
length: 13
J: TRBJ1-2
D: .
DNA: TGTGCCAGCACCCCTCGGGGGACCTATGGCTACACCTTC
CDR3: CASTPRGTYGYTF

V: TRBV2
size: .
length: 13
J: TRBJ1-2
D: TRBD1
DNA: TGTGCCAGCAGGGACAGGGGGCTTGCTGGCTACACCTTC
CDR3: CASRDRGLAGYTF

V: TRBV2
size: .
length: 13
J: TRBJ1-2
D: .
DNA: TGTGCCAGCAGCCCTAGCCCAGGGGCTGGCTACACCTTC
CDR3: CASSPSPGAGYTF

V: TRBV24-1
size: .
length: 13
J: TRBJ1-5
D: TRBD1
DNA: TGTGCCACCAGTGATTTGGGGGACAGCGCCCAGCATTTT
CDR3: CATSDLGDSAQHF

V: TRBV5-1
size: .
length: 14
J: TRBJ1-1
D: .
DNA: TGCGCCAGCAGCTTTGCCGGGGTGAACACTGAAGCTTTCTTT
CDR3: CASSFAGVNTEAFF

V: TRBV3-1/TRBV3-2
size: .
length: 14
J: TRBJ1-2
D: .
DNA: TGTGCCAGCAGCGACCAAGGTGAGGGCCATGGCTACACCTTC
CDR3: CASSDQGEGHGYTF

V: TRBV18
size: .
length: 13
J: TRBJ1-2
D: .
DNA: TGTGCCAGCTCACCACGACAGGACTATGGCTACACCTTC
CDR3: CASSPRQDYGYTF

V: TRBV5-6
size: .
length: 15
J: TRBJ1-1
D: .
DNA: TGTGCCAGCAGCCCGGCGAGGCGGGGCAGCACTGAAGCTTTCTTT
CDR3: CASSPARRGSTEAFF

V: TRBV5-6
size: .
length: 15
J: TRBJ1-4
D: .
DNA: TGTGCCAGCAGCTTTACAGGGATTGAGAATGAAAAACTGTTTTTT
CDR3: CASSFTGIENEKLFF

V: TRBV27
size: .
length: 14
J: TRBJ1-3
D: .
DNA: TGTGCCAGCAGGTCAACAGGGTCTGGAAACACCATATATTTT
CDR3: CASRSTGSGNTIYF

V: TRBV28
size: .
length: 15
J: TRBJ1-4
D: TRBD1
DNA: TGTGCCAGCAGTTTACTGGGACAGAATAAAGAAAAACTGTTTTTT
CDR3: CASSLLGQNKEKLFF

V: TRBV18
size: .
length: 17
J: TRBJ2-5
D: .
DNA: TGTGCCAGCTCATTCCCGGGTGGCGCGCTACCCAGAAAGACCCAGTACTTC
CDR3: CASSFPGGALPRKTQYF

V: TRBV30
size: .
length: 11
J: TRBJ1-1
D: .
DNA: TGTGCCTGGACACAGGGTGCTGAAGCTTTCTTT
CDR3: CAWTQGAEAFF

V: TRBV6-1
size: .
length: 15
J: TRBJ1-2
D: TRBD1
DNA: TGTGCCAGCAGTGAAGTGGACAGGGGGAACTATGGCTACACCTTC
CDR3: CASSEVDRGNYGYTF

V: TRBV6-1
size: .
length: 14
J: TRBJ1-6
D: TRBD1
DNA: TGTGCCAGCAGTGAAGAACAGGGGTACCGGGCCCTCCACTTT
CDR3: CASSEEQGYRALHF

V: TRBV10-1
size: .
length: 21
J: TRBJ1-2
D: TRBD1
DNA: TGCGCCAGCAGTAAGTCGATGGGAGACAGGGGGACCGGGGAAACCATCTATGGCTACACCTTC
CDR3: CASSKSMGDRGTGETIYGYTF

V: TRBV13
size: .
length: 20
J: TRBJ1-6
D: TRBD1
DNA: TGTGCCAGCAGCTCGAATAAAGAGGGACAGGGGAGGGCTAGGGTTTCACCCCTCCACTTT
CDR3: CASSSNKEGQGRARVSPLHF

V: TRBV11-1
size: .
length: 16
J: TRBJ2-2
D: .
DNA: TGTGCCAGCAGACCCGGGTCTGGTAAGGCCACCGGGGAGCTGTTTTTT
CDR3: CASRPGSGKATGELFF